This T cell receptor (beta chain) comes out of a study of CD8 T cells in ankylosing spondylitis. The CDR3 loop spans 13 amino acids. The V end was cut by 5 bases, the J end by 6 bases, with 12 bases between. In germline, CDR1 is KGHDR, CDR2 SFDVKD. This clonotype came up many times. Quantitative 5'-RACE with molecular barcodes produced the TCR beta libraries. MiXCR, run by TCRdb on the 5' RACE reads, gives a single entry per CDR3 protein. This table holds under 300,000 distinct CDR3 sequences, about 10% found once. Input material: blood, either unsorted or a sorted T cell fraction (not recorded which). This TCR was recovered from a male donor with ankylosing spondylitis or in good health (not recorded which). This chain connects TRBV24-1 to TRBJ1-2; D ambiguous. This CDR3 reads CATSGWGRHGYTF. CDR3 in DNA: TGTGCCACCAGTGGATGGGGTCGACATGGCTACACCTTC.